The 9 T cell receptor beta chains below were found in one sample sequenced in a study of regulatory T cells in long-lasting Graves disease. Documented time point: newly diagnosed GD, antithyroid drugs for less than 3 months. RNA isolated from PBMCs was used to make the TCR library. In building TCR beta libraries, iRepertoire HTBI primers were used together with Arm-PCR of CDR3 regions. Each CDR3 protein gets one entry after TCRdb re-called the multiplex PCR reads with MiXCR. The repertoire includes 200,000 to 250,000 distinct CDR3 sequences, approximately 18% of them detected once, and 12% sits in the top ten. The sample also formed part of further work on T cells in Graves' hyperthyroidism and ophthalmopathy.

This material consisted of peripheral blood mononuclear cells (PBMCs), taken at new diagnosis, from a patient treated with antithyroid drugs. These receptor sequences come from a woman aged 30 to 39 with Graves disease.

This clonotype was observed a few times. A much larger clone lies a single base off, so this may be a read error. This chain joins TRBV24-1 and TRBJ2-3, with D possibly TRBD2 on 5 matching bases. Germline V gene lookup returns CDR1 KGHDR and CDR2 SFDVKD. The CDR3 length is 17 residues. The chain's CDR3 is CVTSGPADEGNTDTQYF. The CDR3 DNA reads TGTGTCACCAGTGGGCCAGCCGACGAGGGCAACACAGATACGCAGTATTTT.

This clonotype was found many times. This chain links TRBV7-9 with TRBJ2-3, with TRBD1 identical over 10 bases. Trimming at V came to 11 bases and at J to 6 bases, leaving 11 bases not matched to a gene. The CDR3 totals 14 residues. Germline assignment: CDR1 SEHNR and CDR2 FQNEAQ (reference sequence). The CDR3 spells CAYGLGQGTDTQYF. The CDR3 nucleotides read TGTGCCTATGGTTTGGGACAGGGGACCGATACGCAGTATTTT.

This clonotype has at least ten counts. The gene calls are TRBV5-4 and TRBJ2-5; 9 bases align to TRBD1. CDR1 SGHNT and CDR2 YYREEE come from the germline V gene (reference sequence). Unmatched junction bases numbered 3, after V lost 2 bases and J lost 4 bases. The length of the CDR3 is 14 residues. The CDR3 DNA follows: TGTGCCAGCAGCTTAAAGACAGGGGGAGAGACCCAGTACTTC. Protein sequence: CASSLKTGGETQYF.

The table lists this clonotype with a few counts. This sequence joins TRBV18 and TRBJ2-2, with 8 nucleotides matching TRBD2. Germline V CDR1 and CDR2: KGHSH, LQKENI. V shed 5 bases, J shed 1 base, and the junction held 15 bases outside the gene matches. This CDR3 comprises 19 residues. The CDR3 bases are TGTGCCAGCTCATACAGCGGGACTAGTGGAGTTCGGAACACCGGGGAGCTGTTTTTT. Translated, it gives CASSYSGTSGVRNTGELFF. The whole variable domain, remainder taken from reference TRBV18 and TRBJ2-2, is NAGVMQNPRHLVRRRGQEARLRCSPMKGHSHVYWYRQLPEEGLKFMVYLQKENIIDESGMPKERFSAEFPKEGPSILRIQQVVRGDSAAYFCASSYSGTSGVRNTGELFFGEGSRLTVL.

This clonotype occurred many times. The chain couples TRBV9 to TRBJ2-1, with TRBD2 as a possible D gene (6 bases). CDR1 and CDR2 from the germline V gene are SGDLS and YYNGEE. V gave up 4 bases and J gave up 3 bases, with 11 bases separating them. This CDR3 has 14 amino acids. CDR3 amino acids: CASSPWGDYNEQFF. The DNA of the CDR3 is TGTGCCAGCAGCCCCTGGGGGGACTACAATGAGCAGTTCTTC.

At least ten counts were recorded for this clonotype. This chain connects TRBV30 to TRBJ1-5; D unclear. The V gene lost 0 bases and the J gene lost 5 bases, with 8 bases spanning the gap. This CDR3 is 13 amino acids long. Germline lookup yields CDR1 GTSNPN and CDR2 SVGIG (reference sequence). In DNA, the CDR3 is TGTGCCTGGAGTGTCAAAGCAGATCAGCCCCAGCATTTT. Protein: CAWSVKADQPQHF. The full variable domain, in which reference TRBV30 and TRBJ1-5 provide the parts outside the CDR3, is SQTIHQWPATLVQPVGSPLSLECTVEGTSNPNLYWYRQAAGRGLQLLFYSVGIGQISSEVPQNLSASRPQDRQFILSSKKLLLSDSGFYLCAWSVKADQPQHFGDGTRLSIL.

This clonotype was recorded many times. The CDR3 sequence is CAWSMWAKTNEKLFF. The CDR3 nucleotides read TGTGCCTGGAGTATGTGGGCTAAGACTAATGAAAAACTGTTTTTT. The chain joins TRBV30 to TRBJ1-4; no definite D call. Germline CDR1 GTSNPN, CDR2 SVGIG (reference sequence). The CDR3 length is 15 residues. The V end was cut by 2 bases, the J end by 2 bases, with 12 bases between.

This clonotype was found many times. The chain joins TRBV5-1 to TRBJ2-4; weak D call: TRBD1 (6 bases). V was pared by 4 bases and J by 0 bases, with 20 bases between. In germline, CDR1 is SGHRS, CDR2 YFSETQ. This CDR3 is 18 amino acids long. The CDR3 DNA is TGCGCCAGCAGCCGGGGACAATCGCAGGCGCTAGCCAAAAACATTCAGTACTTC. Encoded protein: CASSRGQSQALAKNIQYF.

In this sample, this clonotype turned up many times. The CDR3 region has the DNA TGTGCCAGCACCTGGGACAGGAACTATGGCTACACCTTC. Amino acids: CASTWDRNYGYTF. The rearrangement uses TRBV6-1 and TRBJ1-2, with 8 bases that match TRBD1. The V and J ends lost 7 bases and 2 bases, in that order; junction bases with no gene match: 3. CDR3 size: 13 residues. The germline V gene has CDR1 MNHNS and CDR2 SASEGT.